Described below is a single T cell receptor beta chain sequence and its context. No antigen is known for it. The donors gave bone marrow, and they were healthy. These data originate in a study of cytomegalovirus exposure and HLA in healthy donors. Findings of the study overall: The listing of fewer than 200 TCR beta chains classed them as cytomegalovirus-associated. Specificity for CMV antigens was confirmed in vitro for a few of the CMV-associated chains.

With 60 Vbeta and 13 Jbeta primers, the PCR was carried out. Here immunoSEQ multiplex PCR was the method, and the copy in TCRdb shows in-frame clones only, minus some. The profile shows fewer than 95,000 clones, around 70% of them singletons. Trimming cost V 6 bases and J 7 bases; bases outside gene matches: 6. Germline V gene lookup returns CDR1 MNHNS and CDR2 SASEGT. This CDR3 region has 14 residues. The gene calls are TRBV6-1 and TRBJ1-6, with TRBD1 identical over 7 bases. The receptor was isolated from a woman between 40 and 50 years old in good health and CMV-seropositive. The sequencing sample was made of PBMCs. CDR3 in amino acids: CASSDRAQNSPLHF. CDR3 DNA: TGTGCCAGCAGCGACAGGGCCCAGAATTCACCCCTCCACTTT.